This TCR beta chain was observed in a study of blood T cell repertoires in COVID-19. At the level of the study: Specimens from acute and convalescent COVID-19 originated in the United States, Italy and Spain. Sample material is recorded as cDNA or gDNA derived from T cells, B-cell-depleted T cells, or PBMCs.

Original handling: Amplified reference gene primers provided the basis for estimating nucleated cell counts. The data were produced by immunoSEQ multiplex PCR, yet TCRdb's version contains in-frame clones alone and is incomplete. For V, J and clone size, that table is used; D and trimming come from the DNA. This table holds roughly 36,000 clones, 85% to 90% found once. Trimming took 6 bases from V and 0 from J, leaving 16 bases between them. This CDR3 has 16 amino acids. Per germline, CDR1 SGHVS and CDR2 FQNEAQ. The sample taken for sequencing was peripheral blood. The rearrangement uses TRBV7-8 and TRBJ2-3; TRBD2 might be the D (5 bases). The origin of this receptor is a man in his fifties or sixties with active or convalescent COVID-19. The CDR3 sequence: CASRLQGGPSTDTQYF. CDR3 nucleotides: TGTGCCAGCAGACTACAAGGAGGCCCTAGCACAGATACGCAGTATTTT.